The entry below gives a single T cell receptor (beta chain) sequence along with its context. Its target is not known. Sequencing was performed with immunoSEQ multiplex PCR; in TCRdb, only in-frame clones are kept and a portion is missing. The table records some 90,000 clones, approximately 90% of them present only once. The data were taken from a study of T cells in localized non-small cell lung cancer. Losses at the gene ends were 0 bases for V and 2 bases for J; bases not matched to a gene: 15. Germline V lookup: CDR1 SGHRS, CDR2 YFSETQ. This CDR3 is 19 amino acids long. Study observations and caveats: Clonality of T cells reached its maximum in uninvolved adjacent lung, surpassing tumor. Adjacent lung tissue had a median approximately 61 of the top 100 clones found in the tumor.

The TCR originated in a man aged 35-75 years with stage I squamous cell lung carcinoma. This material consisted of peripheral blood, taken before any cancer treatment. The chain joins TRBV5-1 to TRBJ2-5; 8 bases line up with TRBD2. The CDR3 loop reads CASSLALFGGEPIQETQYF. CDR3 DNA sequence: TGCGCCAGCAGCTTGGCTCTTTTCGGGGGGGAACCTATACAAGAGACCCAGTACTTC.